The rows below give T cell receptor beta chains drawn from one sample of a study of control samples from healthy donors and cancer patients. TCRdb keeps only in-frame clones here, not all; method: immunoSEQ multiplex PCR. The sample has 75,000 to 95,000 clones; just over 90% are singletons. Specimen: blood. All receptors derive from a woman aged 18-35 years in good health. The CDR3 runs from the conserved cysteine through the conserved F or W. The order of the fields is clone size, V gene, D gene, J gene, CDR3 DNA, CDR3 protein. The D gene is left open where the match is weak. Clone size appears in some rows only: once, few, many, or a class for an expanded clone.

size: .; V: TRBV5-4; D: TRBD1; J: TRBJ1-1; DNA: TGTGCCAGCAGCTTCGGACAGGTCACTGAAGCTTTCTTT; CDR3: CASSFGQVTEAFF
size: .; V: TRBV7-8; D: TRBD1; J: TRBJ2-7; DNA: TGTGCCAGCAGCTTTCTAGACCGGGACAGGTCCTACGAGCAGTACTTC; CDR3: CASSFLDRDRSYEQYF
size: .; V: TRBV6-6; D: TRBD1; J: TRBJ1-2; DNA: TGTGCCAGCAGTTCCGGACAGGGTCGAGATTCGCGTGGCTACACCTTC; CDR3: CASSSGQGRDSRGYTF
size: .; V: TRBV12-5; D: .; J: TRBJ2-6; DNA: TGTGCTGGTGGTTTGATTTCTGGGGCCAACGTCCTGACTTTC; CDR3: CAGGLISGANVLTF
size: .; V: TRBV5-1; D: .; J: TRBJ1-1; DNA: TGCGCCAGCCGACAGGAGAACACTGAAGCTTTCTTT; CDR3: CASRQENTEAFF
size: .; V: TRBV2; D: TRBD1; J: TRBJ1-5; DNA: TGTGCCAGCAGTGGAGGGCCTCTTGGGCTGGACAGGGTGGGTCTCCGCAATCAGCCCCAGCATTTT; CDR3: CASSGGPLGLDRVGLRNQPQHF
size: once; V: TRBV19; D: .; J: TRBJ1-1; DNA: TGTGCCAGTAGACAGGGAGTCAACACTGAAGCTTTCTTT; CDR3: CASRQGVNTEAFF
size: .; V: TRBV6-1; D: TRBD1; J: TRBJ1-2; DNA: TGTGCCAGCAGTGAAGCGGGGACAGCACCTAACTATGGCTACACCTTC; CDR3: CASSEAGTAPNYGYTF
size: .; V: TRBV19; D: .; J: TRBJ2-6; DNA: TGTGCCACCGACAGTTTCTCTGGGGCCAACGTCCTGACTTTC; CDR3: CATDSFSGANVLTF
size: .; V: TRBV2; D: TRBD2; J: TRBJ2-2; DNA: TGTGCCAGCAGTGAGTCTAGCGGGGGTGTCACCGGGGAGCTGTTTTTT; CDR3: CASSESSGGVTGELFF
size: .; V: TRBV19; D: TRBD1; J: TRBJ1-5; DNA: TGTGCCAGTAGTATACCACAGGGGAGGGGCGGCAATCAGCCCCAGCATTTT; CDR3: CASSIPQGRGGNQPQHF
size: .; V: TRBV7-9; D: TRBD1; J: TRBJ1-1; DNA: TGTGCCAGCAGCTGGACAGGGCCTGAAGCTTTCTTT; CDR3: CASSWTGPEAFF
size: .; V: TRBV19; D: TRBD1; J: TRBJ1-4; DNA: TGTGCCAGCAAAAGGGACAGGGGCGCAACTAATGAAAAACTGTTTTTT; CDR3: CASKRDRGATNEKLFF
size: .; V: TRBV6-2/TRBV6-3; D: .; J: TRBJ1-2; DNA: TGTGCCAGCAGTTACGGAATCGCAGCCTATGGCTACACCTTC; CDR3: CASSYGIAAYGYTF
size: .; V: TRBV10-3; D: .; J: TRBJ1-6; DNA: TGTGCCATCAGTGAGGGCAGAAATAATTCACCCCTCCACTTT; CDR3: CAISEGRNNSPLHF
size: .; V: TRBV9; D: .; J: TRBJ1-3; DNA: TGTGCCAGCACCGTAGGAGGGAACACTGGAAACACCATATATTTT; CDR3: CASTVGGNTGNTIYF
size: .; V: TRBV19; D: TRBD1; J: TRBJ1-3; DNA: TGTGCCAGTAGTGTCGACAGGGTCGGAAACACCATATATTTT; CDR3: CASSVDRVGNTIYF
size: .; V: TRBV27; D: .; J: TRBJ2-7; DNA: TGTGCCAGCAGCCACTCATTTAGGGGGGAGCACTACGAGCAGTACTTC; CDR3: CASSHSFRGEHYEQYF
size: .; V: TRBV12-3/TRBV12-4; D: .; J: TRBJ2-7; DNA: TGTGCCAGCAGTTTAGAAGGCTACGAGCAGTACTTC; CDR3: CASSLEGYEQYF
size: .; V: TRBV5-5; D: TRBD1; J: TRBJ1-4; DNA: TGTGCCAGCAGCTTGTTGGCGACAGGGGGGCCCAATGAAAAACTGTTTTTT; CDR3: CASSLLATGGPNEKLFF
size: .; V: TRBV2; D: TRBD2; J: TRBJ2-1; DNA: TGTGCCAGCAGTCGGACTAGCGGGGTGTATGAGCAGTTCTTC; CDR3: CASSRTSGVYEQFF
size: .; V: TRBV18; D: .; J: TRBJ2-7; DNA: TGTGCCAGCTCACGAACAGTAAACTACGAGCAGTACTTC; CDR3: CASSRTVNYEQYF
size: .; V: TRBV29-1; D: .; J: TRBJ1-1; DNA: TGCAGCGTTGAACCCCCGAACACTGAAGCTTTCTTT; CDR3: CSVEPPNTEAFF
size: .; V: TRBV12-3/TRBV12-4; D: .; J: TRBJ2-1; DNA: TGTGCCAGCAGTCCCCGACGGTACAATGAGCAGTTCTTC; CDR3: CASSPRRYNEQFF
size: .; V: TRBV27; D: TRBD1; J: TRBJ1-2; DNA: TGTGCCAGCAGTCCTAATGACAGGGGGCCCCTTAACTATGGCTACACCTTC; CDR3: CASSPNDRGPLNYGYTF
size: .; V: TRBV18; D: .; J: TRBJ2-1; DNA: TGTGCCAGCTCATCCGACCTAATGGGTGAGCAGTTCTTC; CDR3: CASSSDLMGEQFF
size: .; V: TRBV24-1; D: TRBD1; J: TRBJ1-1; DNA: TGTGCCACCAGTGATTTAGAGGGGACAGTGGCTGAAGCTTTCTTT; CDR3: CATSDLEGTVAEAFF
size: few; V: TRBV5-1; D: TRBD2; J: TRBJ2-3; DNA: TGCGCCAGCAGCTTGGCAAGCGGGGGGATCGCAGATACGCAGTATTTT; CDR3: CASSLASGGIADTQYF
size: .; V: TRBV5-5; D: TRBD1; J: TRBJ1-3; DNA: TGTGCCAGCAGCGCGGGGACAGGCTCTGGAAACACCATATATTTT; CDR3: CASSAGTGSGNTIYF
size: .; V: TRBV6-5; D: TRBD1; J: TRBJ1-2; DNA: TGTGCCAGTTCGACAGGGTGGGATGCCTATGGCTACACCTTC; CDR3: CASSTGWDAYGYTF
size: .; V: TRBV11-3; D: TRBD1; J: TRBJ1-2; DNA: TGTGCCAGCAGCCGCCGGGCAGGACAGGGGGTTGGTGGCTACACCTTC; CDR3: CASSRRAGQGVGGYTF
size: few; V: TRBV24-1; D: .; J: TRBJ1-1; DNA: TGTGCCACCAGTGATCCGGGGCGCGGTGAAGCTTTCTTT; CDR3: CATSDPGRGEAFF
size: .; V: TRBV18; D: TRBD1; J: TRBJ1-2; DNA: TGTGCCAGCTCCCCGAACCAACCGGGACAGACAAATGGCTACACCTTC; CDR3: CASSPNQPGQTNGYTF
size: .; V: TRBV7-9; D: TRBD2; J: TRBJ2-7; DNA: TGTGCCAGCAGCTTGAGCGGGGGGTCCTACGAGCAGTACTTC; CDR3: CASSLSGGSYEQYF
size: .; V: TRBV28; D: TRBD1; J: TRBJ1-6; DNA: TGTGCCAGCAGTTCCATCGGGACAGGGAATAATTCACCCCTCCACTTT; CDR3: CASSSIGTGNNSPLHF
size: once; V: TRBV2; D: .; J: TRBJ1-2; DNA: TGTGCCAGCACCCCAGGGCAGTTTAACTATGGCTACACCTTC; CDR3: CASTPGQFNYGYTF